This T cell receptor beta chain is from a study of blood T cell repertoires in COVID-19. Here immunoSEQ multiplex PCR was the method, and the copy in TCRdb shows in-frame clones only, minus some. The sample yields roughly 170,000 clones, approximately 81% seen once. The CDR3 runs 15 residues. With 2 bases removed from V and 4 bases from J, the gap between germline ends came to 14 bases. Per germline, CDR1 MNHEY and CDR2 SVGEGT. While infection was still active, Seattle patients were enrolled and then followed longitudinally. Input material: peripheral blood. The V gene is TRBV6-2 or TRBV6-3, the J gene TRBJ1-1; D is ambiguous. This TCR derives from a woman aged 45 to 65 with COVID-19, enrolled during active disease. CDR3 DNA: TGTGCCAGCAGTTACGGAACCACTAAGAGCACTGAAGCTTTCTTT. Protein product: CASSYGTTKSTEAFF.